A few counts support the clone carrying this T cell receptor beta chain. Its target is not known. The sample is drawn from a study of cytomegalovirus exposure and HLA in healthy donors. Study-wide results and caveats: The study put about 180 TCR beta chains on its list as cytomegalovirus-associated. In an earlier analysis, about 87% or about 30%: the productive usage of most TCR beta V segments.

The V gene end was trimmed by 4 bases and the J gene end by 4 bases; junction bases not matched to a gene: 0. The CDR3 is 12 amino acids. CDR1 and CDR2 from the germline V gene are SGHTA and FQGNSA. The PCR contained 60 Vbeta and 13 Jbeta primers. In the original processing: Roughly 11 million shared chains were among 80 million or so unique TCR beta chains counted in a later analysis. Sequencing was performed with immunoSEQ multiplex PCR; in TCRdb, only in-frame clones are kept and a portion is missing. V and J calls and clone size come straight from that table; D and trimming were deduced from the DNA. The sample shows 100,000 to 150,000 clones, roughly 70% of them seen only once.

The receptor was derived from a woman in her 40s in good health and CMV-seronegative. The source material was PBMCs. The chain combines TRBV7-2 with TRBJ2-7; 8 bases fit TRBD1. This CDR3 reads CASSWDRYEQYF. CDR3 nucleotides: TGTGCCAGCAGCTGGGACAGGTACGAGCAGTACTTC.